The 20 T cell receptor beta chains given below trace back to one sample, sequenced in a study of T cells in Graves' hyperthyroidism and ophthalmopathy. RNA transcripts gave rise to amplified TCR beta CDR3 regions. The HTBI primer set drove a first-round RT-PCR of the TCR CDR3. A single record per CDR3 protein comes from TCRdb applying MiXCR to the multiplex PCR reads. The repertoire holds 640,000 or so distinct CDR3 sequences, with around 14% as singletons. Sequencing was carried out using blood. These receptors were obtained from a woman younger than 35 with Graves' ophthalmopathy.

In the case of this clonotype: The junction shows a germline mismatch at one end, possibly a read error. The rearrangement joins TRBV24-1 to TRBJ2-6; possibly TRBD1 for D (8 bases). This CDR3 region has 19 residues. Germline V gene lookup returns CDR1 KGHDR and CDR2 SFDVKD. This CDR3 reads CATSNFRQGRAPGANVLTF. For the CDR3, the DNA is TGTGCCACCAGTAATTTCCGACAGGGGAGGGCTCCTGGGGCCAACGTCCTGACTTTC.

This clonotype was recorded many times. This chain uses TRBV28 with TRBJ1-5; possible D gene TRBD1, 5 bases. This CDR3 spans 15 amino acids. The germline CDR1 and CDR2 sequences are MDHEN and SYDVKM. Deletions cut 6 bases from V and 0 bases from J, with 12 bases between. The CDR3 DNA reads TGTGCCAGCAGCGGGGCGGGTTATAGCAATCAGCCCCAGCATTTT. Its translation is CASSGAGYSNQPQHF.

This clonotype has ten or more counts. The rearrangement links TRBV7-8 to TRBJ2-5; D call uncertain. Germline V gives CDR1 SGHVS, CDR2 FQNEAQ. CDR3 size: 16 residues. Trimming removed 0 bases from V and 1 base from J, with 12 bases in between. The CDR3 loop reads CASSLAALQAQETQYF. CDR3 sequence (DNA): TGTGCCAGCAGCTTAGCCGCACTTCAGGCCCAAGAGACCCAGTACTTC.

The V and J genes are TRBV19 and TRBJ1-1; unclear D gene. V was trimmed by 5 bases and J by 6 bases, leaving 10 bases between them. The CDR3 contains 12 residues. Germline CDR1 reads LNHDA; CDR2 reads SQIVND (reference sequence). CDR3 sequence: CASSPVSAEAFF. CDR3 DNA sequence: TGTGCCAGTAGTCCGGTCAGCGCTGAAGCTTTCTTT.

This clonotype was seen repeatedly, ten times or more. The chain employs TRBV2 and TRBJ1-5, with TRBD1 identical over 7 bases. V lost 4 bases to trimming and J lost 10 bases; unmatched junction nucleotides: 10. This CDR3 has 14 residues. Looked up from germline, CDR1 is SNHLY and CDR2 is FYNNEI. The CDR3 loop is CASSGTGEISPQHF. CDR3 DNA sequence: TGTGCCAGCAGTGGAACAGGGGAAATCAGCCCCCAGCATTTT.

In this sample, this clonotype turned up many times. At one end the junction does not follow the germline gene, possibly because of a read error. The V call is TRBV7-7, the J call TRBJ2-5; 9 bases are shared with TRBD2. The germline gives CDR1 SSHAT, CDR2 FNYEAQ (reference sequence). The CDR3 sequence is 16 residues long. The CDR3, as DNA: TGTGCTAGCAGCTTGGGGCCCCTAGCGGGAATGGAGACCCAGTACTTC. It yields the protein CASSLGPLAGMETQYF.

This clonotype was found many times. The V gene is TRBV28, the J gene TRBJ1-2; no clear D gene. The V gene lost 3 bases and the J gene lost 6 bases, with 11 bases spanning the gap. Germline V CDR1 and CDR2: MDHEN, SYDVKM. The CDR3 runs 13 residues. In DNA form, the CDR3 reads TGTGCCAGCAGTTTGGGCCTTAGGGATGGCTACACCTTC. This encodes CASSLGLRDGYTF.

CDR3 sequence (DNA): TGTGCCAGCAGCTTAGTCCCCGGGACAGAGGAGTACTTC. Its translation: CASSLVPGTEEYF. This sequence joins TRBV11-2 and TRBJ2-7, with 7 bases lining up with TRBD1. The CDR3 loop spans 13 amino acids. The junction had 8 bases not matched to a gene; V was cut back by 1 base and J by 11 bases. The V gene's germline CDR1 is SGHAT and CDR2 FQNNGV.

This clonotype was detected a few times. This may be a read error: a much more frequent sequence differs by one nucleotide. The chain joins TRBV11-3 to TRBJ2-1; D tentatively fits TRBD1 or TRBD2 (5 bases each). The CDR3 totals 15 residues. The germline V gene encodes CDR1 SGHNT and CDR2 YENEEA. Trimming took 5 bases from V and 6 from J, leaving 17 bases between them. In DNA form, the CDR3 reads TGTGCCAGCAGCCCCCGGTGGGACGGGGTCAATGAGCAGTTCTTC. It is translated as CASSPRWDGVNEQFF. Full variable domain (missing parts from reference TRBV11-3 and TRBJ2-1): EAGVVQSPRYKIIEKKQPVAFWCNPISGHNTLYWYLQNLGQGPELLIRYENEEAVDDSQLPKDRFSAERLKGVDSTLKIQPAELGDSAVYLCASSPRWDGVNEQFFGPGTRLTVL.

V is TRBV20-1 and J is TRBJ2-5; TRBD1 might be the D (7 bases). The CDR3 loop spans 14 amino acids. Trimming removed 5 bases from V and 2 bases from J, with 15 bases in between. Germline-derived CDR1 and CDR2 are DFQATT and SNEGSKA (reference sequence). The CDR3 region is CSALGRDSQETQYF. CDR3 coding DNA: TGCAGTGCTTTAGGGCGGGACAGTCAAGAGACCCAGTACTTC.

This clonotype was observed at least ten times. J is TRBJ2-3 and V is TRBV10-3, with D perhaps TRBD1 or TRBD2 (5 bases each). Germline CDR1 ENHRY, CDR2 SYGVKD. V was pared by 8 bases and J by 6 bases, with 24 bases between. The CDR3 contains 16 residues. Written as DNA, the CDR3 is TGTGCCATCGATCCGGGACGTCACTTCAGAACGGATACGCAGTATTTT. Amino acids: CAIDPGRHFRTDTQYF.

This clonotype was counted many times. CDR3 bases: TGTGCCAGCAGTTGGGGAAACCTGAACACTGAAGCTTTCTTT. This sequence encodes CASSWGNLNTEAFF. The chain carries TRBV6-2 or TRBV6-3 and TRBJ1-1; D gene uncertain. In germline, CDR1 is MNHEY, CDR2 SVGEGT. The CDR3 is made up of 14 amino acids. The V and J ends lost 4 bases and 0 bases respectively, with 9 bases between them.

This clonotype was seen at least ten times. J is TRBJ1-2 and V is TRBV6-1; D not certain. The CDR3 has 15 amino acids. The germline CDR1 and CDR2 sequences are MNHNS and SASEGT. V dropped 8 bases and J dropped 4 bases, with 20 bases sitting between them. CDR3 DNA sequence: TGTGCCAGCCGAGCGCCCCCAGGCATGGGCTATGGCTACACCTTC. Amino acid sequence: CASRAPPGMGYGYTF.

This clonotype occurred many times. The V call is TRBV20-1, the J call TRBJ2-7; no definite D call. The CDR3 extends over 11 amino acids. V lost 6 bases to trimming and J lost 3 bases, with 9 bases between them. In germline, CDR1 is DFQATT, CDR2 SNEGSKA (reference sequence). The DNA for the CDR3 is TGCAGTGCCCATACTCTCTACGAGCAGTACTTC. This encodes CSAHTLYEQYF.

This clonotype was detected only a few times. V gene TRBV29-1 combines with J gene TRBJ1-4, with 8 bases that match TRBD1. The CDR3 is 15 amino acids. After removal of 3 bases from V and 1 base from J, the junction contained 4 bases not matched to a gene. Germline V lookup: CDR1 SQVTM, CDR2 ANQGSEA. The CDR3 DNA is TGCAGCGTTGAGTACAGGGGGTTAACTAATGAAAAACTGTTTTTT. Translation gives CSVEYRGLTNEKLFF. Based on the CDR3 plus reference TRBV29-1 and TRBJ1-4, the full variable domain is SAVISQKPSRDICQRGTSLTIQCQVDSQVTMMFWYRQQPGQSLTLIATANQGSEATYESGFVIDKFPISRPNLTFSTLTVSNMSPEDSSIYLCSVEYRGLTNEKLFFGSGTQLSVL.

V usage is TRBV6-4 and J usage is TRBJ2-2; 8 bases line up with TRBD1. This CDR3 is 14 amino acids long. Germline V lookup: CDR1 MRHNA, CDR2 SNTAGT. Trimming removed 4 bases from V and 8 bases from J; junction bases left unmatched: 6. The CDR3 loop reads CASSVQGAQGELFF. Here the CDR3 DNA reads TGTGCCAGCAGTGTTCAGGGGGCGCAAGGGGAGCTGTTTTTT.

V usage is TRBV20-1 and J usage is TRBJ2-7; D is possibly TRBD1 (6 bases). CDR1 DFQATT and CDR2 SNEGSKA come from the germline V gene (reference sequence). Trimming stripped 0 bases from V and 3 bases from J, with 12 bases between. The CDR3 contains 14 residues. The CDR3 nucleotides are TGCAGTGCTAGAGATAGGACAGACTACTACGAGCAGTACTTC. Encoded protein: CSARDRTDYYEQYF.

In its sample, this clonotype was seen a few times. The V gene is TRBV19, the J gene TRBJ1-2; 7 bases are a match to TRBD1. The CDR3 contains 14 residues. The germline CDR1 and CDR2 sequences are LNHDA and SQIVND (reference sequence). Trimming took 6 bases from V and 1 from J; bases not matched to a gene: 5. Written as DNA, the CDR3 is TGTGCCAGTAGCAGGGACAGACTTAACTATGGCTACACCTTC. This codes for CASSRDRLNYGYTF.

As concerns this clonotype: Being one base from a much bigger clone, this may be a read error. The chain uses TRBV30 and TRBJ2-7; D remains ambiguous. The length of the CDR3 is 15 residues. CDR1 is GTSNPN and CDR2 is SVGIG in the germline V gene (reference sequence). V was clipped by 0 bases and J by 1 base, with 13 bases between them. CDR3 DNA sequence: TGTGCCTGGAGTGTAGGATTGGAACAGTCCTACGAGCAGTACTTC. It is translated as CAWSVGLEQSYEQYF.

A note on this clonotype: A clone one base away is much larger, so this may be a read error. The V and J genes are TRBV6-1 and TRBJ2-5, with a possible D match to TRBD2 (5 bases). This CDR3 has 13 residues. The germline V gene encodes CDR1 MNHNS and CDR2 SASEGT. The ends were cut back, 10 bases at V and 4 bases at J, with 16 bases in the middle. CDR3 sequence: CAITRGPRETQYF. CDR3 DNA sequence: TGTGCCATCACTCGGGGTCCAAGAGAGACCCAGTACTTC.